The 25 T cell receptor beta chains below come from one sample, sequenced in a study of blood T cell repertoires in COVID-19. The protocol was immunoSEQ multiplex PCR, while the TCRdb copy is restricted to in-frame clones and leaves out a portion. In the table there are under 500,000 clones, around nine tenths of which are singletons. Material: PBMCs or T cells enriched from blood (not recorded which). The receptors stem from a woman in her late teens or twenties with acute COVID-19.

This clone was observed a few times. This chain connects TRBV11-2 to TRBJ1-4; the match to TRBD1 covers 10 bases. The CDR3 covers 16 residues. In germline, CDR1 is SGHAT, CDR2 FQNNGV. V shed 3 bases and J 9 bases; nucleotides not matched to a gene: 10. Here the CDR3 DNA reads TGTGCCAGCAGCTTCTCTTTCGGGGACAGGGGTCAAAAACTGTTTTTT. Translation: CASSFSFGDRGQKLFF.

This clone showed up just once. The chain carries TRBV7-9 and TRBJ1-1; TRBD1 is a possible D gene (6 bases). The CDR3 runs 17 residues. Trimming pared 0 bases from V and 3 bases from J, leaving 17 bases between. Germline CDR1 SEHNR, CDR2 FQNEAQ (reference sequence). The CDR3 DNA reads TGTGCCAGCAGCTTAGCTCCCCCTTCAGGGGCCGACACTGAAGCTTTCTTT. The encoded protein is CASSLAPPSGADTEAFF.

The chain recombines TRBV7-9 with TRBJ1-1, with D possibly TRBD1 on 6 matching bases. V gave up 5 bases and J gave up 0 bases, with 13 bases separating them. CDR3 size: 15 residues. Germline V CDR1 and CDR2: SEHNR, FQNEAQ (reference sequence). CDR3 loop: CASSLGGGMNTEAFF. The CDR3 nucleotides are TGTGCCAGCAGCCTAGGTGGGGGCATGAACACTGAAGCTTTCTTT.

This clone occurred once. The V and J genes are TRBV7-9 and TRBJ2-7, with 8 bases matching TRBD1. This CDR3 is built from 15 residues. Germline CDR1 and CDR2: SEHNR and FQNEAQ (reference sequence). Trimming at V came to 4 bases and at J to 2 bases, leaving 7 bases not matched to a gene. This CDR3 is CASSSSGTGPYEQYF. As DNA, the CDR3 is TGTGCCAGCAGCTCATCCGGGACAGGACCCTACGAGCAGTACTTC.

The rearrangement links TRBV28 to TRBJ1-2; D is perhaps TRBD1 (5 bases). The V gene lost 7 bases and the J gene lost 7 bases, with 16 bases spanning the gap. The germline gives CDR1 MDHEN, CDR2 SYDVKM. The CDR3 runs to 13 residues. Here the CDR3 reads CASKNPGLSGYTF. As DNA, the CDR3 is TGTGCCAGCAAAAATCCAGGGTTAAGTGGCTACACCTTC.

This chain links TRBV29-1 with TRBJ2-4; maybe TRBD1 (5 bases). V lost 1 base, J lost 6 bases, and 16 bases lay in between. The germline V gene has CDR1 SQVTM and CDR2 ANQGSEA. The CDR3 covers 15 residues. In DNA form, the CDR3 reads TGCAGCGTTGAAGCCGGCGCAGGGATCGGAAACATTCAGTACTTC. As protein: CSVEAGAGIGNIQYF. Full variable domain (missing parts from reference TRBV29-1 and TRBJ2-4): SAVISQKPSRDICQRGTSLTIQCQVDSQVTMMFWYRQQPGQSLTLIATANQGSEATYESGFVIDKFPISRPNLTFSTLTVSNMSPEDSSIYLCSVEAGAGIGNIQYFGAGTRLSVL.

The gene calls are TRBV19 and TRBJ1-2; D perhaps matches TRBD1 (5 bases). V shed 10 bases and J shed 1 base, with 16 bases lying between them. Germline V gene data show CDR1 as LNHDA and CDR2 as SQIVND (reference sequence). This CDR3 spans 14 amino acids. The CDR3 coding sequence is TGTGCCACGGGACGGGGGAGGCTTAACTATGGCTACACCTTC. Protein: CATGRGRLNYGYTF. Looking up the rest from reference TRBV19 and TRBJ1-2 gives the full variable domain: DGGITQSPKYLFRKEGQNVTLSCEQNLNHDAMYWYRQDPGQGLRLIYYSQIVNDFQKGDIAEGYSVSREKKESFPLTVTSAQKNPTAFYLCATGRGRLNYGYTFGSGTRLTVV.

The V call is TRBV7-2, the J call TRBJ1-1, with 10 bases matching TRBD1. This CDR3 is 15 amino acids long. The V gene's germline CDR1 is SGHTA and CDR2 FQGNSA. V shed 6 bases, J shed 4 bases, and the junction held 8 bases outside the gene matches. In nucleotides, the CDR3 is TGTGCCAGCAGAAAGGGACAGGGGTTGAGCACTGAAGCTTTCTTT. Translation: CASRKGQGLSTEAFF. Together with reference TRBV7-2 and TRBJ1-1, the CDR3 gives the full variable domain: GAGVSQSPSNKVTEKGKDVELRCDPISGHTALYWYRQSLGQGLEFLIYFQGNSAPDKSGLPSDRFSAERTGGSVSTLTIQRTQQEDSAVYLCASRKGQGLSTEAFFGQGTRLTVV.

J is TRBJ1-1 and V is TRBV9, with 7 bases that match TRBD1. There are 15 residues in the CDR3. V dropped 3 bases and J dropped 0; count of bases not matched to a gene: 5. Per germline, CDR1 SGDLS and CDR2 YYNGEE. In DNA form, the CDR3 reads TGTGCCAGCAGCGGACCTGGGACAGTGAACACTGAAGCTTTCTTT. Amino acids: CASSGPGTVNTEAFF.

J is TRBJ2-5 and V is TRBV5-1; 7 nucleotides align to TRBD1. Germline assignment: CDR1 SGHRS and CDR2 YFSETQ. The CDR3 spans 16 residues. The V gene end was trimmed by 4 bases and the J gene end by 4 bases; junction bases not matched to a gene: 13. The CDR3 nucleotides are TGCGCCAGCAGCCCGGATCTCAGGGGGATCCGAGAGACCCAGTACTTC. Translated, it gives CASSPDLRGIRETQYF.

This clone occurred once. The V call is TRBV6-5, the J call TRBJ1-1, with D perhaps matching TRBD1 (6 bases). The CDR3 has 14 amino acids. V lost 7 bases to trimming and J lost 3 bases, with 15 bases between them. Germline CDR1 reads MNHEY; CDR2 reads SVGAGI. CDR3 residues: CASTPGQGHTEAFF. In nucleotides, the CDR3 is TGTGCCAGCACCCCGGGCCAGGGGCACACTGAAGCTTTCTTT.

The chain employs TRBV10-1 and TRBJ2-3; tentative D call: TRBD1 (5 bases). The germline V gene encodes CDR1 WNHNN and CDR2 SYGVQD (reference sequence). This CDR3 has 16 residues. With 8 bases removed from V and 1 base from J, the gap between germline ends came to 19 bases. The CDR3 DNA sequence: TGCGCCAGCCAATTAAGACAGTTCAACGGCACAGATACGCAGTATTTT. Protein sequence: CASQLRQFNGTDTQYF.

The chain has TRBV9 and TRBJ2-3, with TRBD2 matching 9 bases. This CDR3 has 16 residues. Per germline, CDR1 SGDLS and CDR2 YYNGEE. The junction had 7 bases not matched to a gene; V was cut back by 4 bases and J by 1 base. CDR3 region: CASSPRGGGGTDTQYF. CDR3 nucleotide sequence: TGTGCCAGCAGCCCCCGCGGCGGGGGGGGCACAGATACGCAGTATTTT.

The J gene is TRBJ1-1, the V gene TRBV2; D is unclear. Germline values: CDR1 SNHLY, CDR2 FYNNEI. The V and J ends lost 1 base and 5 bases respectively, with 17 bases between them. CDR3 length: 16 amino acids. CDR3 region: CASSEDVSTYQTEAFF. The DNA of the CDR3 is TGTGCCAGCAGTGAAGACGTTTCCACATATCAGACTGAAGCTTTCTTT. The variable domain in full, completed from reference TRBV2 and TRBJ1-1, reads EPEVTQTPSHQVTQMGQEVILRCVPISNHLYFYWYRQILGQKVEFLVSFYNNEISEKSEIFDDQFSVERPDGSNFTLKIRSTKLEDSAMYFCASSEDVSTYQTEAFFGQGTRLTVV.

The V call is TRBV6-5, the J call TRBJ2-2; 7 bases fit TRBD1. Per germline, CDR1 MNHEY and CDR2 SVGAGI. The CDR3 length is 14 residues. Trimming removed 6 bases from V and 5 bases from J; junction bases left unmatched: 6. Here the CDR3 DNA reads TGTGCCAGCAGACGGACAGGTCAGACCGGGGAGCTGTTTTTT. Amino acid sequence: CASRRTGQTGELFF.

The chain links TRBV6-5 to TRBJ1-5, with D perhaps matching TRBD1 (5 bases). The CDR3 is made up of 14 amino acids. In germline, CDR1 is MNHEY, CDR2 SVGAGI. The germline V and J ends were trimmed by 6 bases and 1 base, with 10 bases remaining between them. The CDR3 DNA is TGTGCCAGCAGGAAGACAGCGAGCAATCAGCCCCAGCATTTT. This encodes CASRKTASNQPQHF.

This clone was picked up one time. The CDR3 bases are TGTGCCAGCAACCAGGGTCCAGATACGCAGTATTTT. Residues: CASNQGPDTQYF. V is TRBV2 and J is TRBJ2-3, with D possibly being TRBD1 (5 bases). Germline loops: CDR1 SNHLY, CDR2 FYNNEI. This CDR3 is 12 amino acids long. V gave up 7 bases and J gave up 4 bases, with 9 bases separating them.

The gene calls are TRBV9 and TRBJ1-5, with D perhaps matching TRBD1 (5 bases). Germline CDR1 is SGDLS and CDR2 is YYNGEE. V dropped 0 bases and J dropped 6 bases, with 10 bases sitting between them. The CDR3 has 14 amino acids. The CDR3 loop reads CASSVDGGAQPQHF. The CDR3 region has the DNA TGTGCCAGCAGCGTAGATGGAGGGGCTCAGCCCCAGCATTTT.

CDR3 bases: TGTGCCAGCAGTATGACAGGGTTTGGCTATGGCTACACCTTC. It is translated as CASSMTGFGYGYTF. This rearrangement joins TRBV6-5 to TRBJ1-2; 7 positions agree with TRBD1. There are 14 residues in the CDR3. Germline CDR1 reads MNHEY; CDR2 reads SVGAGI. V dropped 5 bases and J dropped 4; count of bases not matched to a gene: 7.

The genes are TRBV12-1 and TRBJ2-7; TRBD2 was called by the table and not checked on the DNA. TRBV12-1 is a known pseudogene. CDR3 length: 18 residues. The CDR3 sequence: CASSPPPFLGGGSYEQYF. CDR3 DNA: TGTGCTAGCAGCCCTCCCCCTTTTCTGGGAGGTGGCTCCTACGAGCAGTACTTC.

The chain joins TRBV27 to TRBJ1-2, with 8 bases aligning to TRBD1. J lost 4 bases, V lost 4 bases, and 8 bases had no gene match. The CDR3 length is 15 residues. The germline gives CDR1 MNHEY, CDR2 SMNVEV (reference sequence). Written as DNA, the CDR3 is TGTGCCAGCAGTTACGGAAACAGGGGGGCCTATGGCTACACCTTC. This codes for CASSYGNRGAYGYTF.

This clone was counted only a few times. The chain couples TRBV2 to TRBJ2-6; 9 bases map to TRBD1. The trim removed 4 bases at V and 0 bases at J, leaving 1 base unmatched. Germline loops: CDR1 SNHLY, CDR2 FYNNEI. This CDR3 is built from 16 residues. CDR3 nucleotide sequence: TGTGCCAGCAGTGGGGACAGGGCCTCTGGGGCCAACGTCCTGACTTTC. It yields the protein CASSGDRASGANVLTF.

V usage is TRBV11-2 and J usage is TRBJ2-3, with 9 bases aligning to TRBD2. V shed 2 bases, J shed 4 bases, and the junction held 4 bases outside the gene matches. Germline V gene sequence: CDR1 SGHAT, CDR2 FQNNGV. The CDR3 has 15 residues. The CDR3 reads CASSLLGGGADTQYF. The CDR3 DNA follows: TGTGCCAGCAGCTTACTGGGCGGGGGGGCAGATACGCAGTATTTT.

The CDR3 DNA is TGTGCCAGCAGTCGGACAGGGATAAGTGAAGCTTTCTTT. Translated: CASSRTGISEAFF. This chain uses TRBV6-2 or TRBV6-3 with TRBJ1-1; 8 bases align to TRBD1. This CDR3 contains 13 residues. The junction had 6 bases not matched to a gene; V was cut back by 5 bases and J by 7 bases. Germline V gene data show CDR1 as MNHEY and CDR2 as SVGEGT.

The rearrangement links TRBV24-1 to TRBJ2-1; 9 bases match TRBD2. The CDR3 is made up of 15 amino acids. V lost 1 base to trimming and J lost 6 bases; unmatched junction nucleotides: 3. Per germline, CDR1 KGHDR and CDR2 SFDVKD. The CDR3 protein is CATSDLAGGPNEQFF. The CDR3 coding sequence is TGTGCCACCAGTGATTTAGCGGGAGGCCCCAATGAGCAGTTCTTC.